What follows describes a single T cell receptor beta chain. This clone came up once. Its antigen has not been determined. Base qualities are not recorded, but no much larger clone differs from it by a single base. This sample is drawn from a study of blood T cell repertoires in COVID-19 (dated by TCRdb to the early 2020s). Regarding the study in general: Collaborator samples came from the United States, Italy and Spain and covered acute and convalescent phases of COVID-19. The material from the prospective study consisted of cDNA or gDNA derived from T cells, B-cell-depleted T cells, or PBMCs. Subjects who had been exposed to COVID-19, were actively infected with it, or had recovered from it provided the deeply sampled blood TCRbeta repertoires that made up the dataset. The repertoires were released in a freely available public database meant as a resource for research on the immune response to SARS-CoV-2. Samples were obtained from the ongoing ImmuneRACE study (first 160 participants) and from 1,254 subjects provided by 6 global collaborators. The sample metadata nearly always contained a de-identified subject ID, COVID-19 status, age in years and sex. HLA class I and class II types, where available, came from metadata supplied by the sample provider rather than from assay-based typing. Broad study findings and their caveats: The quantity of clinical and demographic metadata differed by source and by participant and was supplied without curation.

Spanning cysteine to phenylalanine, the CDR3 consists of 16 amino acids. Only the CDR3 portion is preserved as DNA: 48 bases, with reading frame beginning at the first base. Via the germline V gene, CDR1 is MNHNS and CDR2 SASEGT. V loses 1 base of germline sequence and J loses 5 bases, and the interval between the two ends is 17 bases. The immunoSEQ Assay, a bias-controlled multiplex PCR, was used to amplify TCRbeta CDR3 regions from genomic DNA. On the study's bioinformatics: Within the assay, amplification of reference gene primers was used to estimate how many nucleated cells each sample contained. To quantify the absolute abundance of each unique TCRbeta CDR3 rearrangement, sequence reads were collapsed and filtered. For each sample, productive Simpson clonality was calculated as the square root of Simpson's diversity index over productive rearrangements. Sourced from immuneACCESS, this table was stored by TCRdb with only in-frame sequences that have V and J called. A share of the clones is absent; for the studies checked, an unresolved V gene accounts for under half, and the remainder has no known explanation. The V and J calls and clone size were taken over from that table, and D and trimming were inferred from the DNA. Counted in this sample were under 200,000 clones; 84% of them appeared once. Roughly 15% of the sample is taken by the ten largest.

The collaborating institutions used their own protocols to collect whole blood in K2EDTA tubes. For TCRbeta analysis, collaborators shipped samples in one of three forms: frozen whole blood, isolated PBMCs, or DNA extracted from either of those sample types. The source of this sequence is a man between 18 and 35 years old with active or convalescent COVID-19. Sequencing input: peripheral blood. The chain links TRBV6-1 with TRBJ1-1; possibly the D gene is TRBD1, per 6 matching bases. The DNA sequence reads TGTGCCAGCAGTGAAGTCACAGGGAAAGGGGTTACTGAAGCTTTCTTT. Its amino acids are CASSEVTGKGVTEAFF.